One and the same sample provided the 10 T cell receptor beta chains below, sequenced in a study of shared clonotypes between healthy human individuals. CD45RO negativity and positive selection for CCR7 defined naive CD8 cells, a population that excluded terminally differentiated effector memory CD45RA+ cells. Sequenced by immunoSEQ multiplex PCR; TCRdb stores in-frame clones only, minus some. The table lists about 2.1 million clones, about 93% of them singletons. Sample: naive CD8+ T cells from PBMCs. These receptor sequences come from a man younger than 30 in good health. Some clones in this sample may be carry-over from other donors' samples.

The chain links TRBV6-1 to TRBJ1-4; the D gene is possibly TRBD1 (6 bases). This CDR3 has 13 residues. Trimming removed 10 bases at V and 8 bases at J, with 17 bases between. CDR1 is MNHNS and CDR2 is SASEGT in the germline V gene. CDR3 nucleotide sequence: TGTGCCATACTCGACAGGTACAGGGAAAAACTGTTTTTT. The encoded protein is CAILDRYREKLFF.

This chain links TRBV27 with TRBJ1-3, with no clear D. Trimming left V 5 bases short and J 0 bases short, with 5 bases between. This CDR3 spans 13 amino acids. Germline CDR1 is MNHEY and CDR2 is SMNVEV (reference sequence). The CDR3 sequence is CASSPISGNTIYF. CDR3 DNA: TGTGCCAGCAGTCCAATCTCTGGAAACACCATATATTTT.

This clone showed up just once. The chain employs TRBV7-9 and TRBJ2-5; D ambiguous. The DNA end lines up better with TRBJ2-7; the J call may be wrong. From germline, CDR1 is SEHNR and CDR2 FQNEAQ (reference sequence). CDR3 length equals 13 residues. In DNA form, the CDR3 reads TGTGCCAGCAGCACGACGGAGAACTACGAGCAGTACTTC. Translated: CASSTTENYEQYF.

A single count supports this clone. The chain links TRBV18 to TRBJ2-2; TRBD1 is a possible D gene (6 bases). Germline lookup yields CDR1 KGHSH and CDR2 LQKENI. Trimming removed 6 bases at V and 11 bases at J, with 13 bases between. The CDR3 sequence is 12 residues long. In DNA, the CDR3 is TGTGCCAGCTCTCCGACAGGTCGAGAGCTGTTTTTT. Translated, it gives CASSPTGRELFF. Filled out from reference TRBV18 and TRBJ2-2, the complete variable domain reads NAGVMQNPRHLVRRRGQEARLRCSPMKGHSHVYWYRQLPEEGLKFMVYLQKENIIDESGMPKERFSAEFPKEGPSILRIQQVVRGDSAAYFCASSPTGRELFFGEGSRLTVL.

The rearrangement uses TRBV7-9 and TRBJ2-7; D remains ambiguous. Germline V CDR1 and CDR2: SEHNR, FQNEAQ (reference sequence). V was clipped by 6 bases and J by 0 bases, with 9 bases between them. This CDR3 region has 13 residues. This CDR3 is CASRFAGSYEQYF. The CDR3 nucleotides read TGTGCCAGCAGGTTTGCAGGCTCCTACGAGCAGTACTTC.

V is TRBV10-2 and J is TRBJ1-5, with 8 bases fitting TRBD1. J gave up 6 bases and V 6 bases, and 7 bases lay outside the gene matches. Looked up from germline, CDR1 is WSHSY and CDR2 is SAAADI. This CDR3 spans 14 amino acids. The CDR3 DNA follows: TGCGCCAGCAGGGACAGGGCCTGGGGTCAGCCCCAGCATTTT. Its protein product is CASRDRAWGQPQHF.

Regarding this clone: At the DNA level, this CDR3 is encoded by other sequences in the same sample as well. The chain uses TRBV29-1 and TRBJ1-1, with a weak D call TRBD1 (5 bases). Germline loops: CDR1 SQVTM, CDR2 ANQGSEA. The CDR3 spans 13 residues. Trimming stripped 6 bases from V and 2 bases from J, with 13 bases between. The CDR3 loop is CSVGGGTNTEAFF. The CDR3 DNA follows: TGCAGCGTGGGTGGGGGGACCAACACTGAAGCTTTCTTT.

The rearrangement joins TRBV5-5 to TRBJ2-7; TRBD2 matches 7 bases. This CDR3 contains 16 residues. Germline CDR1 reads SGHKS; CDR2 reads YYEKEE (reference sequence). The junction had 14 bases not matched to a gene; V was cut back by 1 base and J by 7 bases. The CDR3 DNA reads as TGTGCCAGCAGCTTGTATATAGCGGGCACCCTAGGGGAGCAGTACTTC. It translates to CASSLYIAGTLGEQYF.

For this clone: Different DNA sequences within this sample yield the same CDR3. The CDR3 bases are TGTGCCAGCAGCCTAGGGGTGACGACTGAAGCTTTCTTT. Translating it yields CASSLGVTTEAFF. The rearrangement uses TRBV7-8 and TRBJ1-1, with D perhaps matching TRBD1 (5 bases). The CDR3 has 13 amino acids. CDR1 SGHVS and CDR2 FQNEAQ come from the germline V gene. Trimming cost V 5 bases and J 5 bases, with 12 bases left between them.

The chain recombines TRBV6-5 with TRBJ2-5; 8 nucleotides line up with TRBD1. V gave up 1 base and J gave up 5 bases; unmatched junction bases: 3. Germline-derived CDR1 and CDR2 are MNHEY and SVGAGI. CDR3 size: 14 residues. The CDR3 DNA sequence: TGTGCCAGCAGTTACTTACAGGGGGACGAGACCCAGTACTTC. Translation: CASSYLQGDETQYF.